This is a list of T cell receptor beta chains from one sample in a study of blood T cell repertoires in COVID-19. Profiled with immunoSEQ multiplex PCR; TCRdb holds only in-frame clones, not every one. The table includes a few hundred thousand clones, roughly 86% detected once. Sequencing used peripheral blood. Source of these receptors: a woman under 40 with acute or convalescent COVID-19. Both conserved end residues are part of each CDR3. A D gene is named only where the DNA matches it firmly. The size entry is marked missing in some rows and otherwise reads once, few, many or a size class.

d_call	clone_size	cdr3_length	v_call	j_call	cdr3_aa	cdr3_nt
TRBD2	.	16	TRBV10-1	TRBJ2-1	CASSEAPGLQYNEQFF	TGCGCCAGCAGTGAGGCGCCGGGACTACAATACAATGAGCAGTTCTTC
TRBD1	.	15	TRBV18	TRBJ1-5	CASSPGQGRGQPQHF	TGTGCCAGCTCACCGGGACAGGGACGGGGGCAGCCCCAGCATTTT
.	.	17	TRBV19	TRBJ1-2	CASSTPAAPRGDYGYTF	TGTGCCAGTAGTACGCCAGCCGCCCCAAGAGGTGACTATGGCTACACCTTC
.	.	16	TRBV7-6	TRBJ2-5	CASSPIGVAVQETQYF	TGTGCCAGCAGCCCCATTGGGGTAGCGGTCCAAGAGACCCAGTACTTC
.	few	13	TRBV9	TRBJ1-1	CASSPRPTGSAFF	TGTGCCAGCAGCCCCCGCCCCACAGGGTCAGCTTTCTTT
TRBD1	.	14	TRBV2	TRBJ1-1	CASSDARGFTEAFF	TGTGCCAGCAGTGATGCCAGGGGGTTCACTGAAGCTTTCTTT
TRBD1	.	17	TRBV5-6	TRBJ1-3	CASSFQRQGARGNTIYF	TGTGCCAGCAGCTTCCAGAGACAGGGGGCGAGAGGAAACACCATATATTTT
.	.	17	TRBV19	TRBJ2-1	CASSMFVDTSSYNEQFF	TGTGCCAGTAGTATGTTTGTCGACACCAGCTCCTACAATGAGCAGTTCTTC
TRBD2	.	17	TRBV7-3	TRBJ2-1	CASSLIIGAGGPNEQFF	TGTGCCAGCAGCTTAATAATAGGAGCGGGAGGGCCGAATGAGCAGTTCTTC
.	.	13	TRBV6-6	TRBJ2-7	CASSHRHRYEQYF	TGTGCCAGCAGCCATCGACACCGCTACGAGCAGTACTTC
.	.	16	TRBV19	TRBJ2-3	CASSIIIPPSTDTQYF	TGTGCCAGTAGTATAATAATTCCTCCTAGCACAGATACGCAGTATTTT
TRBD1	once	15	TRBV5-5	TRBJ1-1	CASSYRQGAFPEAFF	TGTGCCAGCAGCTACCGACAGGGGGCTTTTCCTGAAGCTTTCTTT
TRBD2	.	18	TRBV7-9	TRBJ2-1	CASSPGRTSGQIYNEQFF	TGTGCCAGCAGCCCCGGTCGCACTAGCGGACAAATCTACAATGAGCAGTTCTTC
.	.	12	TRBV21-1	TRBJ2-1	CASRRSYNEQFF	TGTGCCAGCAGGCGGTCCTACAATGAGCAGTTCTTC
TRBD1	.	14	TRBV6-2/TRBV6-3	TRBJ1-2	CASRPWDSYYGYTF	TGTGCCAGCAGACCTTGGGACAGCTACTATGGCTACACCTTC
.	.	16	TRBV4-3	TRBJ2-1	CASSQEARLVLSEQFF	TGCGCCAGCAGCCAAGAGGCCAGGCTCGTCCTTTCGGAGCAGTTCTTC
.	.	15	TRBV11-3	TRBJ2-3	CASSWLIGLTDTQYF	TGTGCCAGCAGCTGGTTAATAGGACTCACAGATACGCAGTATTTT
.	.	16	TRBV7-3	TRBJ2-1	CASSPLPSESYNEQFF	TGTGCCAGCAGCCCCCTCCCTAGCGAAAGCTACAATGAGCAGTTCTTC
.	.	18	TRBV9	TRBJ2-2	CASSVDRRGADIGGELFF	TGTGCCAGCAGCGTAGACAGGCGGGGCGCCGATATAGGAGGGGAGCTGTTTTTT
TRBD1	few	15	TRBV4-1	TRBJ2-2	CASSREGQGTGELFF	TGCGCCAGCAGCCGCGAAGGACAGGGGACCGGGGAGCTGTTTTTT
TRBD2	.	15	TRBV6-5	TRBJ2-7	CASSYSTSGTYEQYF	TGTGCCAGCAGTTACTCGACTAGCGGGACCTACGAGCAGTACTTC
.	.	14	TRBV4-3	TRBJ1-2	CASSQDISPLGYTF	TGCGCCAGCAGCCAAGATATTAGTCCTTTAGGCTACACCTTC
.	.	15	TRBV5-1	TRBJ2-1	CASSPLGRVNNEQFF	TGCGCCAGCAGCCCACTTGGGAGAGTCAACAATGAGCAGTTCTTC
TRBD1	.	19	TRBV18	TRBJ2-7	CASSQKRGQSTGGTYEQYF	TGTGCCAGCTCACAAAAAAGGGGACAGTCAACAGGGGGAACCTACGAGCAGTACTTC
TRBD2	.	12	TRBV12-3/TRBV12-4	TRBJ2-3	CATSGKIDTQYF	TGTGCCACGAGCGGGAAAATAGATACGCAGTATTTT
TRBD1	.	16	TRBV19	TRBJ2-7	CASSPGQGLPSYEQYF	TGTGCCAGTAGCCCGGGACAGGGGCTCCCCTCCTACGAGCAGTACTTC
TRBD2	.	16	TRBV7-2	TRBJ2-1	CASSFYALAGVNEQFF	TGTGCCAGCAGCTTCTATGCACTAGCGGGAGTAAATGAGCAGTTCTTC
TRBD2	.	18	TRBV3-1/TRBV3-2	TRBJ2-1	CASSQDGALAGGPNEQFF	TGTGCCAGCAGCCAAGACGGGGCGCTAGCGGGAGGGCCCAATGAGCAGTTCTTC
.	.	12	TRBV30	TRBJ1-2	CAWSRGTYGYTF	TGTGCCTGGAGTCGAGGAACCTATGGCTACACCTTC